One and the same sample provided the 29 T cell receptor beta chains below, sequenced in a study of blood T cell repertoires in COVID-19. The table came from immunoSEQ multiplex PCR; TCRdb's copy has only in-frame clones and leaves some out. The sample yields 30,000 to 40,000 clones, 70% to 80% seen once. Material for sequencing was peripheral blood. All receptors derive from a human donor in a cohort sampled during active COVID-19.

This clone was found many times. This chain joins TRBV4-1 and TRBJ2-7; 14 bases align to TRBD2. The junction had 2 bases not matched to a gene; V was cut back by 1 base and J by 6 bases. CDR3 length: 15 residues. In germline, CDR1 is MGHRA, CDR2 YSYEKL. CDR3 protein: CASSQAGTSGGEQYF. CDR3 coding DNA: TGCGCCAGCAGCCAAGCCGGGACTAGCGGGGGCGAGCAGTACTTC.

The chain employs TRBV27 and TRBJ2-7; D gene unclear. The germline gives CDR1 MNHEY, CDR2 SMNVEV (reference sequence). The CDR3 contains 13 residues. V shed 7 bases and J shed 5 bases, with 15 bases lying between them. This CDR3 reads CASNSVLSNEQYF. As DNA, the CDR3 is TGTGCCAGCAATTCTGTTCTAAGCAACGAGCAGTACTTC.

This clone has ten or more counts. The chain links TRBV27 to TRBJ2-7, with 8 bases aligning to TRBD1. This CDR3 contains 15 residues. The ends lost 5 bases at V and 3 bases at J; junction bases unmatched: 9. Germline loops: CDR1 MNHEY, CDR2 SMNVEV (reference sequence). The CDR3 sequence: CASSLGTGALYEQYF. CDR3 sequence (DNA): TGTGCCAGCAGTCTAGGGACAGGTGCGCTCTACGAGCAGTACTTC.

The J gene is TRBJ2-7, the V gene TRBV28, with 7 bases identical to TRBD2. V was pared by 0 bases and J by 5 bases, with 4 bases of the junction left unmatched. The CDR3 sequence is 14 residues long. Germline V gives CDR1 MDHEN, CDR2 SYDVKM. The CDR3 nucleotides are TGTGCCAGCAGTTTATGGGGGGGGGAGGACGAGCAGTACTTC. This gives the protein CASSLWGGEDEQYF.

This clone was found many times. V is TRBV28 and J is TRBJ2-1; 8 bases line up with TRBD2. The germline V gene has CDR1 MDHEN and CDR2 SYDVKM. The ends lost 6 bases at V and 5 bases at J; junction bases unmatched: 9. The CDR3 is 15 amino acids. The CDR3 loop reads CASSTGLARHNEQFF. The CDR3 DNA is TGTGCCAGCAGCACCGGACTAGCCAGACACAATGAGCAGTTCTTC.

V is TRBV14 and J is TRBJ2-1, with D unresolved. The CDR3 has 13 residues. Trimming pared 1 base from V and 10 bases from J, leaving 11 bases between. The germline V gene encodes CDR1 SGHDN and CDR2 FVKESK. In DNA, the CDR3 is TGTGCCAGCAGCCAAGTTCCCGGAGCGGAGCAGTTCTTC. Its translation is CASSQVPGAEQFF.

CDR3 sequence reads: CASSFDSNYGYTF. CDR3 bases: TGTGCCAGCAGTTTCGACAGCAACTATGGCTACACCTTC. The chain employs TRBV14 and TRBJ1-2; D possibly corresponds to TRBD1 (5 bases). V lost 6 bases, J lost 2 bases, and 10 bases lay in between. The germline CDR1 and CDR2 sequences are SGHDN and FVKESK. The CDR3 totals 13 residues.

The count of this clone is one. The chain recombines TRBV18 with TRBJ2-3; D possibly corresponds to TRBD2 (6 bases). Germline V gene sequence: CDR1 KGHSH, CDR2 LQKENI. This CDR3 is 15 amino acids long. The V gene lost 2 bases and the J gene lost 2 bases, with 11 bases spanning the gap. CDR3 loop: CASSPKDYNTDTQYF. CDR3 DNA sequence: TGTGCCAGCTCACCAAAGGACTACAACACAGATACGCAGTATTTT.

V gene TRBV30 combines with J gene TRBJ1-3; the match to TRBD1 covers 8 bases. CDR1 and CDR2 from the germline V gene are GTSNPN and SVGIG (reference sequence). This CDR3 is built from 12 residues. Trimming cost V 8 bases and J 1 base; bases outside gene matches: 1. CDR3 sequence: CARTGSGNTIYF. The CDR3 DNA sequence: TGTGCCAGGACAGGGTCTGGAAACACCATATATTTT.

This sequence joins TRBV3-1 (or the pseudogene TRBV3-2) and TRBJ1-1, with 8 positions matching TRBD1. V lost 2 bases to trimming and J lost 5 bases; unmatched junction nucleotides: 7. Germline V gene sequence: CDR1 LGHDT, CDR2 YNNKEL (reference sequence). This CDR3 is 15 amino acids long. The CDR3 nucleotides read TGTGCCAGCAGCCAACACCAGGGGGCTAATACTGAAGCTTTCTTT. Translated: CASSQHQGANTEAFF.

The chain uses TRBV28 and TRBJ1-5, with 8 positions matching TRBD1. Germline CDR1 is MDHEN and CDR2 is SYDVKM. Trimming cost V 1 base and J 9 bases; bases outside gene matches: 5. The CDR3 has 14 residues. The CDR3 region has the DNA TGTGCCAGCAGTTTATTACAGGGGGACAGGCCCCAGCATTTT. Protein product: CASSLLQGDRPQHF.

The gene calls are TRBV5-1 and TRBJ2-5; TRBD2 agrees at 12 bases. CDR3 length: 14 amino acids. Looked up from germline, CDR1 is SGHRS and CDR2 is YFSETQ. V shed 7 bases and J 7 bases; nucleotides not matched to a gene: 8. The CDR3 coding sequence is TGCGCCAGCTCGCCTAGCGGGGGGGCCGTGACCCAGTACTTC. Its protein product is CASSPSGGAVTQYF.

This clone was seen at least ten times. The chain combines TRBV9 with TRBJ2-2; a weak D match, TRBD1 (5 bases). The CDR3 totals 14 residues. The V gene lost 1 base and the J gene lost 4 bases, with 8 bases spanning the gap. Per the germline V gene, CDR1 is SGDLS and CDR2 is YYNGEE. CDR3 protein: CASSVLDSTGELFF. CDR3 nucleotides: TGTGCCAGCAGCGTATTAGACAGCACCGGGGAGCTGTTTTTT.

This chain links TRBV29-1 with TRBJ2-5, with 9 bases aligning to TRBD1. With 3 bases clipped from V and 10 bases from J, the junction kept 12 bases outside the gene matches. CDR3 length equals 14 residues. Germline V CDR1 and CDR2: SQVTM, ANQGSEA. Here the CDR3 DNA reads TGCAGCGTTGATCGGGCGGGGACAGGGAGAGACCAGTACTTC. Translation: CSVDRAGTGRDQYF.

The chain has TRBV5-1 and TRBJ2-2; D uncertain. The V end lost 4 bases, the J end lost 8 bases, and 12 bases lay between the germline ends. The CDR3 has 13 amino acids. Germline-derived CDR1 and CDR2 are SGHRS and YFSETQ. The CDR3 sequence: CASSIPLRGELFF. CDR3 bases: TGCGCCAGCAGCATCCCATTGCGAGGGGAGCTGTTTTTT. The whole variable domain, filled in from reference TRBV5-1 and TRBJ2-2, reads KAGVTQTPRYLIKTRGQQVTLSCSPISGHRSVSWYQQTPGQGLQFLFEYFSETQRNKGNFPGRFSGRQFSNSRSEMNVSTLELGDSALYLCASSIPLRGELFFGEGSRLTVL.

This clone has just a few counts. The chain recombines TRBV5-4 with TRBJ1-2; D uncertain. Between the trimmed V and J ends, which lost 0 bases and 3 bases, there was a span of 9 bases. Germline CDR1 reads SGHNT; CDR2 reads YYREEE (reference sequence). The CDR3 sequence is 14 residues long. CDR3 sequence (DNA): TGTGCCAGCAGCTTGGCCGGAGGAGACTATGGCTACACCTTC. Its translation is CASSLAGGDYGYTF.

The CDR3 DNA follows: TGTGCCAGCAGGAGGGGGAGTGATAATTCACCCCTCCACTTT. Its protein is CASRRGSDNSPLHF. The chain uses TRBV3-1 (or the pseudogene TRBV3-2) and TRBJ1-6; tentatively, D is TRBD1 (6 bases). V was shortened by 6 bases and J by 5 bases, with 11 bases between the two germline ends. The CDR3 runs to 14 residues. Germline assignment: CDR1 LGHDT and CDR2 YNNKEL (reference sequence).

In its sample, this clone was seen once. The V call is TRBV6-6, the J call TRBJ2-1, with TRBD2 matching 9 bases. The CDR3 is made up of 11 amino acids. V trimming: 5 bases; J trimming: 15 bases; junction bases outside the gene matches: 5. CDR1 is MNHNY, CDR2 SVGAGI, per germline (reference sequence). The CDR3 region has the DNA TGTGCCAGCAGTAGTAGCGGGAGACGGTTCTTC. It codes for CASSSSGRRFF.

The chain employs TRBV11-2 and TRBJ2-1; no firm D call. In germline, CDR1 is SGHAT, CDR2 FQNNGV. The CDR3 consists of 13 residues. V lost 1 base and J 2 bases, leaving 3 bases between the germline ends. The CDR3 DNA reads TGTGCCAGCAGCTTAGTCACCTACAATGAGCAGTTCTTC. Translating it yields CASSLVTYNEQFF.

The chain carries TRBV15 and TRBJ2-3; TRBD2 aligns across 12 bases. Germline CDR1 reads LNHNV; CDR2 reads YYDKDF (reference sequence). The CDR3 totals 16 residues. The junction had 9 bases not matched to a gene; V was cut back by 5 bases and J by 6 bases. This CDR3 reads CATSFELAGGMDTQYF. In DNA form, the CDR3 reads TGTGCCACCAGCTTCGAACTAGCGGGGGGTATGGATACGCAGTATTTT.

CDR3 bases: TGTGCCAGCAGTCCCCCGGGGGGAGGCAATCAGCCCCAGCATTTT. This sequence encodes CASSPPGGGNQPQHF. V gene TRBV28 combines with J gene TRBJ1-5; D is possibly TRBD1 (5 bases). CDR1 and CDR2 (germline): MDHEN, SYDVKM. Trimming shortened V by 5 bases and J by 2 bases, and 13 bases separated the two germline ends. The CDR3 contains 15 residues.

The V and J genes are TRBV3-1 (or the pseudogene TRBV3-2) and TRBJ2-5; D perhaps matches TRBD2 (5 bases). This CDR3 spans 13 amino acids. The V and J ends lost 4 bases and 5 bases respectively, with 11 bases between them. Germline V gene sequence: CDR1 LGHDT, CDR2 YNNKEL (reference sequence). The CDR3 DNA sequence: TGTGCCAGCAGCCCGACTCCGGGGGAGACCCAGTACTTC. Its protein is CASSPTPGETQYF.

The CDR3 loop is CASSRQGYLNTEAFF. In nucleotides, the CDR3 is TGTGCCAGCAGCCGGCAGGGCTATCTAAACACTGAAGCTTTCTTT. This chain joins TRBV5-8 and TRBJ1-1; the D gene is possibly TRBD1 (5 bases). The CDR3 spans 15 residues. In germline, CDR1 is SGHTS, CDR2 YDEGEE. V lost 4 bases to trimming and J lost 2 bases, with 15 bases between them.

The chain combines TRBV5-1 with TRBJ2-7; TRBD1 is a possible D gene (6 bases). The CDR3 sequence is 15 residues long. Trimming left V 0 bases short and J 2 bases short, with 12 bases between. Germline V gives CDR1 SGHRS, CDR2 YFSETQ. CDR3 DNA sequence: TGCGCCAGCAGCTTGGCCGGGACACAAGCCTACGAGCAGTACTTC. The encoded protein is CASSLAGTQAYEQYF.

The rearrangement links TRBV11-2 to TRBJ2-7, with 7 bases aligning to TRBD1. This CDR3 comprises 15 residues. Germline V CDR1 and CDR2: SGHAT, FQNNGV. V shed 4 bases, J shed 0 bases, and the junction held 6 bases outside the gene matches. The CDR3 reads CASSSGWDSSYEQYF. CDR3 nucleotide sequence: TGTGCCAGCAGCTCCGGGTGGGACAGCTCCTACGAGCAGTACTTC.

CDR3 DNA: TGTGCCAGCAGCTACGGAGGGTGGACGGACTCCTACGAGCAGTACTTC. Its protein product is CASSYGGWTDSYEQYF. The chain couples TRBV7-9 to TRBJ2-7; the D gene is possibly TRBD2 (6 bases). V was cut by 4 bases and J by 0 bases, with 16 bases left in between. Germline V gives CDR1 SEHNR, CDR2 FQNEAQ (reference sequence). This CDR3 is built from 16 residues.

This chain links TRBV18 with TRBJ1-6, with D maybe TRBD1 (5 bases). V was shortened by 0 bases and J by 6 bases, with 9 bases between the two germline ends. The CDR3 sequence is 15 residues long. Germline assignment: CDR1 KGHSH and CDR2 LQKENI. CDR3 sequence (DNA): TGTGCCAGCTCACCACCTTCCGGGGGTAATTCACCCCTCCACTTT. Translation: CASSPPSGGNSPLHF.

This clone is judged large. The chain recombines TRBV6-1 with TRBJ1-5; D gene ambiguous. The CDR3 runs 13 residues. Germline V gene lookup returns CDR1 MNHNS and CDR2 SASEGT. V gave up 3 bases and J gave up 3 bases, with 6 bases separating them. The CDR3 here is CASSEAPNQPQHF. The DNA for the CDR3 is TGTGCCAGCAGTGAGGCACCCAATCAGCCCCAGCATTTT.

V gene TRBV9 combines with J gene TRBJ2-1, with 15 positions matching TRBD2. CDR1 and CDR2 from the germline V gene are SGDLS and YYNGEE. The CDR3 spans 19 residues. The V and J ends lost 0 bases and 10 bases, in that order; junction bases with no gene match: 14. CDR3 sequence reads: CASSVEGVGLAGGPTEQFF. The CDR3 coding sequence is TGTGCCAGCAGCGTAGAAGGGGTGGGACTAGCGGGAGGCCCGACCGAGCAGTTCTTC. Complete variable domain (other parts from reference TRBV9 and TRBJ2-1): DSGVTQTPKHLITATGQRVTLRCSPRSGDLSVYWYQQSLDQGLQFLIQYYNGEERAKGNILERFSAQQFPDLHSELNLSSLELGDSALYFCASSVEGVGLAGGPTEQFFGPGTRLTVL.